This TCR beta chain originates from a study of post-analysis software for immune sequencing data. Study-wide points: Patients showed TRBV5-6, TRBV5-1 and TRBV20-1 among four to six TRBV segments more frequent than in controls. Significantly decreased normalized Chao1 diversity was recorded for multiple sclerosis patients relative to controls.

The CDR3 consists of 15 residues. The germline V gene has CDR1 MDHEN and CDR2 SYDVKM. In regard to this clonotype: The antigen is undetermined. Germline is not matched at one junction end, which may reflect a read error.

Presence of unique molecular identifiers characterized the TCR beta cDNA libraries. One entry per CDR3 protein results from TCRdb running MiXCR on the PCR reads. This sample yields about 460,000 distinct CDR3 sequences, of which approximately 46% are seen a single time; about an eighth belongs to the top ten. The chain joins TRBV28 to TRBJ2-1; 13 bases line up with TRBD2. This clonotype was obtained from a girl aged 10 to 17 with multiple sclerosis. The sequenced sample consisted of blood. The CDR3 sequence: CASSLGLAGDNKQFF. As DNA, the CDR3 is TGTGCCAGCAGTTTAGGACTAGCGGGAGACAATAAGCAGTTCTTC.